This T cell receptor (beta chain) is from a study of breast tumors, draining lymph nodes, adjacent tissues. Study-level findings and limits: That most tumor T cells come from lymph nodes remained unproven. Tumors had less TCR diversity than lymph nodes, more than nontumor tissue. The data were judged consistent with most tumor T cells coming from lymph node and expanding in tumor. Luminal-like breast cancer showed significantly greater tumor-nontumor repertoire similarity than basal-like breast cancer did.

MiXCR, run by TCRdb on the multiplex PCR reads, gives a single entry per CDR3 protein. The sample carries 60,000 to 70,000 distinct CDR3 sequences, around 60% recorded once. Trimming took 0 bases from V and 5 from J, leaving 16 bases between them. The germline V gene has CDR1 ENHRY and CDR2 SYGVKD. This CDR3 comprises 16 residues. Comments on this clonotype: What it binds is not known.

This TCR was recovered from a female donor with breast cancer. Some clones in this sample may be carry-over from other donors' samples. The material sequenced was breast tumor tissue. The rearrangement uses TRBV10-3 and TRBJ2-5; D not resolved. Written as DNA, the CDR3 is TGTGCCATCAGTGAGTCGGGCTCCCGTGGGTACGAGACCCAGTACTTC. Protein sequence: CAISESGSRGYETQYF.